This T cell receptor beta chain comes out of a study of T cells after yellow fever vaccination. In the study overall: The fractions with low cell numbers were processed using SMART-Seq v4 Ultra Low Input.

Trimming removed 5 bases at V and 3 bases at J, with 11 bases between. The germline gives CDR1 SGHAT, CDR2 FQNNGV. The length of the CDR3 is 13 residues. Overall study findings and caveats: Some clonotypes, a small share, were shared between CD4 and CD8 compartments. Boosting was followed by the reappearance of most primary-vaccination clones (roughly 95% CD4, about 90% CD8).

In making TCR cDNA, 5'RACE template switching added a universal primer site and UMIs to it. TCRdb re-called the 5' RACE reads through MiXCR, storing one row per CDR3 protein. The table lists roughly 340,000 distinct CDR3 sequences, around 4.1% of them singletons. This clonotype showed up just a few times. Its antigen is not known. The sequences come from PBMCs, collected 5 days after the yellow fever booster vaccination. V and J are TRBV11-2 and TRBJ2-7, with D possibly being TRBD1 (6 bases). This clonotype originated in a man aged 18 to 29 who received the YFV17D yellow fever vaccine. The CDR3 reads CASSGTFSYEQYF. The CDR3 nucleotides read TGTGCCAGCAGCGGGACATTTAGCTACGAGCAGTACTTC.